This T cell receptor (beta chain) originates from a study of blood T cell repertoires in COVID-19. The germline V gene encodes CDR1 PRHDT and CDR2 FYEKMQ (reference sequence). The trim removed 5 bases at V and 0 bases at J, leaving 12 bases unmatched. The CDR3 covers 18 residues. Some clones are missing from TCRdb's copy, which holds only in-frame ones; the method was immunoSEQ multiplex PCR. The table lists about 70,000 clones, roughly 80% of them singletons. The TCR sequence derives from a man aged 70 or older who had recovered from COVID-19. Sequenced sample: peripheral blood. The chain uses TRBV13 and TRBJ2-3; 9 bases match TRBD2. The CDR3 region is CASSRAVAGGLSTDTQYF. CDR3 nucleotides: TGTGCCAGCAGCCGGGCGGTTGCGGGAGGGCTTAGCACAGATACGCAGTATTTT.